A single sample gave rise to the 20 T cell receptor beta chains below, sequenced in a study of cytomegalovirus exposure and HLA in healthy donors. PCR amplification relied on 60 Vbeta primers (plus 13 Jbeta primers). TCRdb keeps only in-frame clones here, not all; method: immunoSEQ multiplex PCR. The top ten hold around 0.92% of the sample, which has roughly 130,000 clones, around 80% seen once. Input material: PBMCs. The receptors shown here come from a human donor in good health.

This chain connects TRBV7-2 to TRBJ1-5, with D uncertain. Germline V gene data show CDR1 as SGHTA and CDR2 as FQGNSA. The CDR3 consists of 15 residues. V lost 5 bases and J 7 bases, leaving 18 bases between the germline ends. The CDR3 nucleotides are TGTGCCAGCAGCCTCGCGGGGTACGGTGGCCAGCCCCAGCATTTT. Its protein is CASSLAGYGGQPQHF.

This clone was counted between two and nine times. This chain connects TRBV19 to TRBJ1-6; TRBD1 agrees at 7 bases. The V segment lost 9 bases and the J segment 10 bases; nucleotides outside the gene matches: 18. Germline CDR1 and CDR2: LNHDA and SQIVND (reference sequence). The CDR3 is 16 amino acids. CDR3 loop: CASQKGQDRFSSPLHF. The CDR3 coding sequence is TGTGCCAGCCAAAAGGGCCAGGACAGGTTTTCCTCACCCCTCCACTTT.

This clone came up once. V is TRBV5-4 and J is TRBJ2-5; D call uncertain. Matching the DNA end better, TRBJ2-7 makes the J call doubtful. CDR1 is SGHNT and CDR2 is YYREEE in the germline V gene (reference sequence). This CDR3 spans 11 amino acids. The DNA of the CDR3 is TGTGCCAGCAGCGCCGAATACGAGCAGTACTTC. It specifies CASSAEYEQYF.

This rearrangement joins TRBV5-4 to TRBJ2-7; D is possibly TRBD2 (5 bases). The CDR3 has 14 residues. V was cut by 4 bases and J by 9 bases, with 20 bases left in between. Germline CDR1 is SGHNT and CDR2 is YYREEE (reference sequence). CDR3 loop: CASSDAREGARQYF. CDR3 in DNA: TGTGCCAGCAGCGATGCCCGGGAAGGAGCCAGGCAGTACTTC.

The J gene is TRBJ1-4, the V gene TRBV4-1; 8 nucleotides match TRBD1. The germline CDR1 and CDR2 sequences are MGHRA and YSYEKL. There are 16 residues in the CDR3. J was trimmed by 0 bases and V by 2 bases; bases with no gene match: 2. This chain's CDR3 is CASSQKDRATNEKLFF. CDR3 DNA sequence: TGCGCCAGCAGCCAAAAGGACAGGGCAACTAATGAAAAACTGTTTTTT.

The V call is TRBV7-3, the J call TRBJ2-6, with TRBD1 matching 7 bases. The CDR3 covers 19 residues. Germline V lookup: CDR1 SGHTA, CDR2 FQGTGA. V dropped 0 bases and J dropped 0; count of bases not matched to a gene: 8. CDR3 amino acids: CASSLTLGQDFSGANVLTF. CDR3 nucleotides: TGTGCCAGCAGCTTAACGTTAGGACAGGACTTCTCTGGGGCCAACGTCCTGACTTTC.

This chain uses TRBV11-2 with TRBJ2-1; TRBD1 matches 7 bases. V shed 7 bases and J 0 bases; nucleotides not matched to a gene: 12. CDR3 length equals 17 residues. Per germline, CDR1 SGHAT and CDR2 FQNNGV. CDR3 DNA: TGTGCCAGCACCTTGATGCCACAGGGGATCTCCTACAATGAGCAGTTCTTC. Protein: CASTLMPQGISYNEQFF. Supplemented by reference TRBV11-2 and TRBJ2-1, the full variable domain reads EAGVAQSPRYKIIEKRQSVAFWCNPISGHATLYWYQQILGQGPKLLIQFQNNGVVDDSQLPKDRFSAERLKGVDSTLKIQPAKLEDSAVYLCASTLMPQGISYNEQFFGPGTRLTVL.

The chain carries TRBV18 and TRBJ1-3, with a weak D call TRBD1 (6 bases). The CDR3 consists of 15 residues. The V gene's germline CDR1 is KGHSH and CDR2 LQKENI. Trimming removed 6 bases at V and 0 bases at J, with 12 bases between. In nucleotides, the CDR3 is TGTGCCAGCTCCCCGGGACAAAGCTCTGGAAACACCATATATTTT. It codes for CASSPGQSSGNTIYF.

This rearrangement joins TRBV28 to TRBJ1-1, with a weak D call TRBD1 (6 bases). The CDR3 contains 14 residues. In germline, CDR1 is MDHEN, CDR2 SYDVKM. Deletions cut 5 bases from V and 1 base from J, with 11 bases between. The CDR3 nucleotides read TGTGCCAGCAGTATGGGGACACCGAACACTGAAGCTTTCTTT. This sequence encodes CASSMGTPNTEAFF.

The chain carries TRBV25-1 and TRBJ2-3; 11 bases match TRBD2. The trim removed 6 bases at V and 3 bases at J, leaving 5 bases unmatched. CDR3 length: 15 amino acids. Germline CDR1 reads MGHDK; CDR2 reads SYGVNS. The CDR3 DNA reads TGTGCCAGCAGCACTAGCGGGGGATGGACAGATACGCAGTATTTT. This codes for CASSTSGGWTDTQYF.

This clone showed up just a few times. The genes are TRBV7-6 and TRBJ1-6; D is uncertain. Trimming pared 1 base from V and 10 bases from J, leaving 11 bases between. The CDR3 loop spans 14 amino acids. The V gene's germline CDR1 is SGHVS and CDR2 FNYEAQ. The CDR3 DNA reads as TGTGCCAGCAGCTTAGGCGGAGGCGGGTCACCCCTCCACTTT. Protein sequence: CASSLGGGGSPLHF.

This chain connects TRBV5-1 to TRBJ2-5; 10 bases fit TRBD1. The DNA end is a closer match to TRBJ2-7, so the J assignment may be wrong. The CDR3 covers 15 residues. CDR1 is SGHRS and CDR2 is YFSETQ in the germline V gene. DNA for the CDR3: TGCGCCAGCAGCCAATACGGGACAGGGGTCCACGAGCAGTACTTC. This gives the protein CASSQYGTGVHEQYF.

The genes are TRBV27 and TRBJ1-1; possible D gene TRBD1, 5 bases. Germline V gene lookup returns CDR1 MNHEY and CDR2 SMNVEV (reference sequence). V was cut by 6 bases and J by 0 bases, with 8 bases left in between. The CDR3 runs 13 residues. CDR3 nucleotides: TGTGCCAGCAGGGGGCTGATGAACACTGAAGCTTTCTTT. Translation gives CASRGLMNTEAFF.

The chain has TRBV5-1 and TRBJ2-2; D possibly corresponds to TRBD2 (7 bases). The CDR3 loop spans 16 amino acids. The ends were cut back, 1 base at V and 5 bases at J, with 15 bases in the middle. CDR1 SGHRS and CDR2 YFSETQ come from the germline V gene. This CDR3 reads CASSLPGGGGTGELFF. The CDR3 coding sequence is TGCGCCAGCAGCTTGCCCGGCGGGGGCGGAACCGGGGAGCTGTTTTTT.

This chain links TRBV6-4 with TRBJ2-7; D is unclear. This CDR3 region has 13 residues. Germline V lookup: CDR1 MRHNA, CDR2 SNTAGT. V lost 4 bases to trimming and J lost 3 bases, with 10 bases between them. CDR3 coding DNA: TGTGCCAGCAGTGTTGTTGCCGGCTACGAGCAGTACTTC. Residues: CASSVVAGYEQYF.

The V gene is TRBV10-2, the J gene TRBJ1-1, with D possibly being TRBD1 (5 bases). CDR3 length: 14 amino acids. Germline CDR1 is WSHSY and CDR2 is SAAADI. With 5 bases removed from V and 1 base from J, the gap between germline ends came to 11 bases. The CDR3 region has the DNA TGCGCCAGCAGTTTAAATCAGGGGAACACTGAAGCTTTCTTT. Its translation: CASSLNQGNTEAFF.

In this sample, this clone turned up many times. The rearrangement links TRBV10-2 to TRBJ2-1; D uncertain. Trimming shortened V by 4 bases and J by 11 bases, and 6 bases separated the two germline ends. The germline V gene encodes CDR1 WSHSY and CDR2 SAAADI. The CDR3 sequence is 10 residues long. Here the CDR3 DNA reads TGCGCCAGCAGTGTCCCAAAGCAGTTCTTC. Its protein product is CASSVPKQFF.

This chain uses TRBV28 with TRBJ2-5, with TRBD2 identical over 10 bases. The V gene's germline CDR1 is MDHEN and CDR2 SYDVKM. There are 15 residues in the CDR3. V lost 2 bases to trimming and J lost 5 bases; unmatched junction nucleotides: 5. In DNA form, the CDR3 reads TGTGCCAGCAGTTTAGCTAGCGGGGGCCCGGAGACCCAGTACTTC. It yields the protein CASSLASGGPETQYF.

This rearrangement joins TRBV7-6 to TRBJ2-7; 7 nucleotides line up with TRBD2. Trimming took 3 bases from V and 3 from J; bases not matched to a gene: 2. Germline V gene lookup returns CDR1 SGHVS and CDR2 FNYEAQ. CDR3 size: 13 residues. As DNA, the CDR3 is TGTGCCAGCAGCTTTGGGGAGGGCTACGAGCAGTACTTC. Amino acids: CASSFGEGYEQYF.

This clone appeared once. The J gene is TRBJ2-7, the V gene TRBV7-9; TRBD2 is a possible D gene (7 bases). Trimming removed 2 bases from V and 4 bases from J, with 18 bases in between. Germline V gene sequence: CDR1 SEHNR, CDR2 FQNEAQ (reference sequence). The CDR3 totals 16 residues. CDR3 sequence (DNA): TGTGCCAGCAGCTTAAATACGGGGGGCTTTACTTACGAGCAGTACTTC. Its protein is CASSLNTGGFTYEQYF.